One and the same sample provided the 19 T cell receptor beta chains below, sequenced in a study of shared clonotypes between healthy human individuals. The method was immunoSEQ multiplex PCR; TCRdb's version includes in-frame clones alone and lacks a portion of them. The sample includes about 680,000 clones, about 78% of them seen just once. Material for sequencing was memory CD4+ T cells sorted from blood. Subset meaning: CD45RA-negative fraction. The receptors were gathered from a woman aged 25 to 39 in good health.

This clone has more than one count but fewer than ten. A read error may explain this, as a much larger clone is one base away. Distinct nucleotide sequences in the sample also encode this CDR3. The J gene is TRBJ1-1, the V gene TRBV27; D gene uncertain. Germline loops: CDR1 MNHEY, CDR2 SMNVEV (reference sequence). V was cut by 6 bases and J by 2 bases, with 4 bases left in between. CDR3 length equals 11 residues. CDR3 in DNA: TGTGCCAGCAGGTCAAACACTGAAGCTTTCTTT. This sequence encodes CASRSNTEAFF.

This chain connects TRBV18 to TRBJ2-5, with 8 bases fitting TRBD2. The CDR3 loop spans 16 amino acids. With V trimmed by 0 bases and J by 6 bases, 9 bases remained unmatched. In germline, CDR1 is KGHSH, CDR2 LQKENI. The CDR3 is CASSPPGGQREKTQYF. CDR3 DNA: TGTGCCAGCTCACCACCGGGAGGTCAGCGGGAGAAGACCCAGTACTTC.

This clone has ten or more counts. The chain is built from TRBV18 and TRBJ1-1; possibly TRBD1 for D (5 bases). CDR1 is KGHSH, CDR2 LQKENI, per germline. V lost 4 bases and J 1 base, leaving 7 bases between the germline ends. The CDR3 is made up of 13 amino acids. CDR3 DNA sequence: TGTGCCAGCTCACAGGGGACGAACACTGAAGCTTTCTTT. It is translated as CASSQGTNTEAFF.

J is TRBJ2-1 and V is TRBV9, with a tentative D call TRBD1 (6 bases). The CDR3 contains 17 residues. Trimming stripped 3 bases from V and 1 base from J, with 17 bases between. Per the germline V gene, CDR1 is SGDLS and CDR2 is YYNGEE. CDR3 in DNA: TGTGCCAGCAGCGCCGACAGGCACTCAGGATCCTACAATGAGCAGTTCTTC. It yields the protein CASSADRHSGSYNEQFF.

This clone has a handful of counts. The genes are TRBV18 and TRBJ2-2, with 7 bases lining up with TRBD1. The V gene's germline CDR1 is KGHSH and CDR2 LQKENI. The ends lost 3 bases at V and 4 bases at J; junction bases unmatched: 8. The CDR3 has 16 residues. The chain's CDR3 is CASSPPDRVGTGELFF. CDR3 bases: TGTGCCAGCTCACCGCCCGACAGGGTAGGCACCGGGGAGCTGTTTTTT.

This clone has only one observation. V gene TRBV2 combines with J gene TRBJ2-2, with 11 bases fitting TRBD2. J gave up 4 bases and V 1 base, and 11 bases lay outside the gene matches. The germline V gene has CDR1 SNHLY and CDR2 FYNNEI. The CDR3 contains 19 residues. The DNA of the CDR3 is TGTGCCAGCAGTGAAGGTGGGATACTAGCGGGAGAGATCACCGGGGAGCTGTTTTTT. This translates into CASSEGGILAGEITGELFF.

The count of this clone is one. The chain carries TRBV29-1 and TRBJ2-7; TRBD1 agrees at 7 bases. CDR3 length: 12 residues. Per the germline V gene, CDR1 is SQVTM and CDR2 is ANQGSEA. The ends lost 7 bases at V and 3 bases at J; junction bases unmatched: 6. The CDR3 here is CSDQTGHYEQYF. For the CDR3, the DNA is TGCAGCGACCAGACAGGGCACTACGAGCAGTACTTC.

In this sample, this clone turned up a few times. This CDR3 is CASSEYFYEQYF. DNA for the CDR3: TGTGCCAGCAGTGAATACTTCTACGAGCAGTACTTC. This chain connects TRBV2 to TRBJ2-7; D call uncertain. The CDR3 length is 12 residues. Germline CDR1 is SNHLY and CDR2 is FYNNEI. V was shortened by 2 bases and J by 3 bases, with 5 bases between the two germline ends.

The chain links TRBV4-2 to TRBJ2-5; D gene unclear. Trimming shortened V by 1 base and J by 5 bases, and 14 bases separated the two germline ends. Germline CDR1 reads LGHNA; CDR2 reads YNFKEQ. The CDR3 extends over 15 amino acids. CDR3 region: CASSQAGLLGETQYF. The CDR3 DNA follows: TGTGCCAGCAGCCAAGCAGGCCTATTGGGGGAGACCCAGTACTTC.

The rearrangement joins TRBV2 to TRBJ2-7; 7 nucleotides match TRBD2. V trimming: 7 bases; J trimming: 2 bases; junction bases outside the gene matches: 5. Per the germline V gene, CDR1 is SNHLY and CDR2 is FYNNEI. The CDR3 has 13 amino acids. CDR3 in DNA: TGTGCCAGCACCCGGGACTACGCCTACGAGCAGTACTTC. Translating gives CASTRDYAYEQYF.

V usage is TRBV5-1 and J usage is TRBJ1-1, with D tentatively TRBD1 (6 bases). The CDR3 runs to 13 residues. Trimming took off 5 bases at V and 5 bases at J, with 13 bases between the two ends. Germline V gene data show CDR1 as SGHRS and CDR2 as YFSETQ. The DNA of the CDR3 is TGCGCCAGCAGTGTCACGGACAGTACTGAAGCTTTCTTT. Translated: CASSVTDSTEAFF. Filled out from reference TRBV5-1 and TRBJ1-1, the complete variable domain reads KAGVTQTPRYLIKTRGQQVTLSCSPISGHRSVSWYQQTPGQGLQFLFEYFSETQRNKGNFPGRFSGRQFSNSRSEMNVSTLELGDSALYLCASSVTDSTEAFFGQGTRLTVV.

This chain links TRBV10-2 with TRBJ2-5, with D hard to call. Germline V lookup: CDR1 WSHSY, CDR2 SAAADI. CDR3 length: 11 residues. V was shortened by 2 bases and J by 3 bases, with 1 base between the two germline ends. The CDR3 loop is CASSEEETQYF. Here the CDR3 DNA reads TGCGCCAGCAGTGAGGAAGAGACCCAGTACTTC.

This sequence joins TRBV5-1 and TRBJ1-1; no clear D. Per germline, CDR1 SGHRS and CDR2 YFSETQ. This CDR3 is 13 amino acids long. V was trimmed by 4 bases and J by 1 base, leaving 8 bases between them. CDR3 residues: CASSEGANTEAFF. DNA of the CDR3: TGCGCCAGCAGCGAGGGTGCGAACACTGAAGCTTTCTTT.

DNA of the CDR3: TGTGCCAGCATAAAGGGGCCAGTAGGAGAGACCCAGTACTTC. It encodes CASIKGPVGETQYF. The chain recombines TRBV11-1 with TRBJ2-5, with D perhaps matching TRBD1 (5 bases). The length of the CDR3 is 14 residues. The germline V gene has CDR1 SGHAT and CDR2 FQDESV (reference sequence). V was pared by 7 bases and J by 4 bases, with 16 bases between.

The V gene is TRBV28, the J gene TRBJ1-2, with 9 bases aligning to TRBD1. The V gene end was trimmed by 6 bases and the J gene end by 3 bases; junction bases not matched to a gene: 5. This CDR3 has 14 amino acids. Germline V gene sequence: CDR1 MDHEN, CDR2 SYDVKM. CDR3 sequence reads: CASRDRDRDYGYTF. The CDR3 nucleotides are TGTGCCAGCAGGGACCGGGACAGGGACTATGGCTACACCTTC.

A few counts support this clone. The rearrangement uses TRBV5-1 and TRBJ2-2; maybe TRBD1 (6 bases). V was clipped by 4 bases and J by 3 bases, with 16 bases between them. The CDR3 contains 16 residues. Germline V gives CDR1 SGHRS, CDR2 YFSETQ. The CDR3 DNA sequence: TGCGCCAGCAGCAAAATTGACAGGCGCGACACCGGGGAGCTGTTTTTT. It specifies CASSKIDRRDTGELFF.

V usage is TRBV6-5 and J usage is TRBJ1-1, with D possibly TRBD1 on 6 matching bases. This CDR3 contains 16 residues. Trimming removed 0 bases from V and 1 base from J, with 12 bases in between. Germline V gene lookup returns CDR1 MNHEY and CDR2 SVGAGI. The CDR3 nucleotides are TGTGCCAGCAGTTACTCATTGGGGGCAGGGAACACTGAAGCTTTCTTT. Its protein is CASSYSLGAGNTEAFF.

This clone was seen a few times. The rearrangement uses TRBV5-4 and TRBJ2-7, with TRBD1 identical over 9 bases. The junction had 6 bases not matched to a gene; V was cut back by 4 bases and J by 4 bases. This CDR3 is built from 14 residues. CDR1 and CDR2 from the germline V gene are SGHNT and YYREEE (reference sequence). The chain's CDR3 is CASSPGQGIYEQYF. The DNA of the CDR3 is TGTGCCAGCAGCCCGGGACAGGGAATTTACGAGCAGTACTTC.

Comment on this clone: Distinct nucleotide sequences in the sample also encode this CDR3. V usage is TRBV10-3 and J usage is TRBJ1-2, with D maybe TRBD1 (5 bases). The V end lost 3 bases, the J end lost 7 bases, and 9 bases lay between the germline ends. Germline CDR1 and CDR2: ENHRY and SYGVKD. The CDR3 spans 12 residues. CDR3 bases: TGTGCCATCAGTGAACGGCAGGGTGGCTACACCTTC. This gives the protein CAISERQGGYTF.